This paragraph reports one T cell receptor beta chain. The data were obtained in a study of blood T cell repertoires in COVID-19. Across the whole study: The samples span acute and convalescent COVID-19 from the United States, Italy and Spain. From T cells, B-cell-depleted T cells, or PBMCs came the material, which was cDNA or gDNA.

Trimming at V came to 5 bases and at J to 9 bases, leaving 12 bases not matched to a gene. CDR1 is MNHEY and CDR2 is SVGAGI in the germline V gene. The CDR3 is 14 residues long. Original handling: Amplification of reference gene primers provided the estimated nucleated cell counts. Assay used: immunoSEQ multiplex PCR; TCRdb lists only in-frame clones, some missing. That table furnishes V, J and clone size, whereas the DNA furnished D and trimming. The top ten clones hold 7% to 9% of a sample with 80,000 or so clones, roughly four fifths of them seen once. Material for sequencing was peripheral blood. The chain combines TRBV6-5 with TRBJ2-7, with 8 bases aligning to TRBD2. The clonotype comes from a human donor in a cohort sampled during active COVID-19. The CDR3 is CASSPREGLSRQYF. Here the CDR3 DNA reads TGTGCCAGCAGTCCTCGGGAGGGCCTATCGAGGCAGTACTTC.